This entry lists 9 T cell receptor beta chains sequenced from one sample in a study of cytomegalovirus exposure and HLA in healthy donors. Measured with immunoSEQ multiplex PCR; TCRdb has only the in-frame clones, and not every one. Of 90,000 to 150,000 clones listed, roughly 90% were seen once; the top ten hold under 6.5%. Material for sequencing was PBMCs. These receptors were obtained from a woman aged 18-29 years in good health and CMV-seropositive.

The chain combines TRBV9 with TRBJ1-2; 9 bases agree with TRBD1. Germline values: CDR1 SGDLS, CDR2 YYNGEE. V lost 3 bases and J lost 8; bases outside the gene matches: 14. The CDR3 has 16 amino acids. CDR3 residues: CASSASRDRDPGGYTF. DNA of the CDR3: TGTGCCAGCAGCGCCTCCCGGGACAGGGATCCGGGGGGCTACACCTTC.

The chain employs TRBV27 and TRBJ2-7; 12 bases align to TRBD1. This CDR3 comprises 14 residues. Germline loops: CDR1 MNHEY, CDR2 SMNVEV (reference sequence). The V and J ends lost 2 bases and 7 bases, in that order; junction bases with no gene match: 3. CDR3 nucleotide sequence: TGTGCCAGCAGTTTAGGGACAGGGGGCCTAGAGCAGTACTTC. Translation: CASSLGTGGLEQYF.

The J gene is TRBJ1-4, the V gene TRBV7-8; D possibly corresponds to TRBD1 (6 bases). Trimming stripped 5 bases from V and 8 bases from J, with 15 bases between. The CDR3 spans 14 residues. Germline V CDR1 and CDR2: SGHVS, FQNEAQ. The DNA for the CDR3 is TGTGCCAGCAGCCTTACAGGGAAGAACGAAAAACTGTTTTTT. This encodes CASSLTGKNEKLFF.

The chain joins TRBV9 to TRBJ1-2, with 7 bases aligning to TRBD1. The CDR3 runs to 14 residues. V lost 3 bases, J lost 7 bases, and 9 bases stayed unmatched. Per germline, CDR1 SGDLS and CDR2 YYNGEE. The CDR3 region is CASSEGTVKIGYTF. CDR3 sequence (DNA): TGTGCCAGCAGCGAGGGGACAGTTAAAATTGGCTACACCTTC.

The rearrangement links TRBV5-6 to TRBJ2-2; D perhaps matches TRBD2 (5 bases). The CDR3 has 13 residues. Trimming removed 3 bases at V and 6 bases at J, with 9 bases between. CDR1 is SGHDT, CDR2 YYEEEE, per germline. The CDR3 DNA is TGTGCCAGCAGCTCGACTAATCCCGGGGAGCTGTTTTTT. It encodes CASSSTNPGELFF. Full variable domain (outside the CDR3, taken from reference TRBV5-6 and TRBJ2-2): DAGVTQSPTHLIKTRGQQVTLRCSPKSGHDTVSWYQQALGQGPQFIFQYYEEEERQRGNFPDRFSGHQFPNYSSELNVNALLLGDSALYLCASSSTNPGELFFGEGSRLTVL.

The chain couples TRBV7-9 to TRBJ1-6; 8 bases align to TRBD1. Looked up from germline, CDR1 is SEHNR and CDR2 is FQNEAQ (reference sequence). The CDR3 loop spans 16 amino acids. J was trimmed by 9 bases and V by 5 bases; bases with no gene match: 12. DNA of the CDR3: TGTGCCAGCAGCCCACCCCAGGGGGCTAAATTTTCACCCCTCCACTTT. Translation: CASSPPQGAKFSPLHF.

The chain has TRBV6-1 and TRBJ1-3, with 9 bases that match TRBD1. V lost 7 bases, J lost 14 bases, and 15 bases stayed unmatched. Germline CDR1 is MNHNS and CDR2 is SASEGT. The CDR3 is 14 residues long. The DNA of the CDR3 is TGTGCCAGCACCCTAAGGCCGGGACAGGGCCTGTTATATTTT. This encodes CASTLRPGQGLLYF.

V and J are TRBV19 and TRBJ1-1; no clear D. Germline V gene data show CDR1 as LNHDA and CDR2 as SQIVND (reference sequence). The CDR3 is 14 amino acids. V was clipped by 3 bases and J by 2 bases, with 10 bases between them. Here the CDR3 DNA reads TGTGCCAGTAGTATTAATGAGGTAAACACTGAAGCTTTCTTT. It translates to CASSINEVNTEAFF.

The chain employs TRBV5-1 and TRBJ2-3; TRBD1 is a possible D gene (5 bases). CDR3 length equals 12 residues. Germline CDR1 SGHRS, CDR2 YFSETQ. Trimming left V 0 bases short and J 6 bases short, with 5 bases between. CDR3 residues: CASSLEGDTQYF. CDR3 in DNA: TGCGCCAGCAGCTTGGAGGGGGATACGCAGTATTTT.